Below, one T cell receptor beta chain is given with its context. Its binding antigen is unknown. No qualities accompany the bases; no much larger clone lies one base away. The germline V gene (reference sequence) gives CDR1 as MNHEY and CDR2 as SMNVEV. Trimming costs V 6 bases and J 2 bases, and their ends lie 12 bases apart. The CDR3 runs 14 amino acids, cysteine and phenylalanine included. Just CDR3 DNA is preserved here, 42 bases in frame from base 1. TCR CDR3 regions were amplified from genomic DNA by multiplex PCR using the deep immunoSEQ assay. Extracted genomic DNA from each cell subset was distributed evenly across all wells of several immunoSEQ 96-well plates, and each plate was treated as a replicate. Each replicate PCR for sorted subsets received about 220 ng genomic DNA, equal to around 32,000 T cell genomes. Purified libraries were measured with a Qubit 3.0 fluorometer, size-checked on a Bioanalyzer 2100, and measured again with the KAPA Library Quantification kit. A separate single-read 150-cycle Illumina NextSeq 550 flow cell was used to sequence each immunoSEQ 96-well plate. On the study's bioinformatics: The immunoSEQ output contained only junctional sequences without quality scores, so filtering could not match that applied to full-length reads. To assign V/J genes and CDR3, sequences were annotated using PyIR, a Python wrapper for IgBLAST v1.9, with IMGT germline references. Reads with weak V/J assignments (E-value above 1e-6), missing CDR3, stop codons, out-of-frame junctions, or ambiguous translated residues were removed. A V3J clonotype was defined by an identical inferred V gene, J gene, and CDR3 amino acid sequence. To compute the percentage overlap between repertoires, the number of shared unique clonotypes was divided by the size of the smaller repertoire. Richness of each repertoire was evaluated using RTK rarefaction, the Chao1 estimator, and Recon v2.1 estimates of unobserved clonotypes. Generation probabilities for all TCRbeta clonotypes obtained by the gDNA method from a handful of donors were computed using OLGA. TCRdb provides this immuneACCESS table in a form limited to in-frame rearrangements. Some clones are lacking; in checked studies, under half of them reflect an unresolved V gene, and why the rest are absent is not known. That table furnishes V, J and clone size, whereas the DNA furnished D and trimming. The sample table shows some 2,000,000 clones, and less than 95% are seen once. The top ten clonotypes cover 0.85% to 1.2% of the sample.

The sample comes from a study of shared clonotypes between healthy human individuals (dated by TCRdb to the early 2020s). For context, the study as a whole: The cohort included three men and a couple of women between 18 and 49 years of age. For each donor, CD4 naive and CD4 memory were each given three plates, CD8 naive was given two plates, and CD8 memory was given one plate. Blood TCR repertoires of about 5 healthy adults were deeply sequenced to estimate repertoire size and the extent of clonotype sharing between individuals. Different laboratories and diverse techniques were used to prepare libraries and sequence TCR repertoires, to increase sequencing depth and limit assay-specific biases. Each donor's leukapheresis produced roughly between about 0.9 and 9.5 billion PBMCs.

What the authors observed across the whole study: Higher generation probabilities were observed for clonotypes shared by all four sorted-subset donors than for non-shared clonotypes. Across a few donors, approximately 5% of naive CD4, approximately 3.6% of naive CD8, 2.3% of memory CD4, and under 0.45% of memory CD8 clonotypes were shared. Sampling was restricted to blood, and TCR repertoires in tissues likely differ from the TCR repertoires found in blood. Pairwise subsampling indicated that sequencing depth was expected to affect the degree of clonotype sharing among donors. The genetic and exposure-history diversity represented was limited by the small number of donors. Naive subsets generally had larger estimated clonotype richness than memory subsets. Rarefaction of sorted-subset datasets indicated incomplete sequencing despite the large sequencing depth.

For the CD8 naive samples, CD45RO-negative cells were positively selected for CCR7, yielding a CD45RA+CCR7+ population from which TemRA cells were excluded. Donors were healthy HIV-negative adults with no recently reported acute infections or vaccinations. All donors were Caucasian adults living in Nashville, Tennessee, USA. Blood was collected by leukapheresis, and PBMCs were isolated by Ficoll-Histopaque density gradient centrifugation and then cryopreserved in liquid nitrogen vapor phase. Analytical flow cytometry was used to check the purity and quantity of every magnetically sorted T cell population. From each sorted fraction, genomic DNA was isolated and quantified by UV absorbance on a Nanodrop 2000c.

The origin of this receptor is a man between 18 and 29 years old in good health. Sequenced sample: naive CD8+ T cells sorted from blood. In the paper's terms, the cell subset or site label means: CD45RA+CCR7+. The chain couples TRBV27 to TRBJ2-3, with the D gene call left open. The DNA reads TGTGCCAGCAGGACGAGTGGGAACACAGATACGCAGTATTTT. Its product reads: CASRTSGNTDTQYF.